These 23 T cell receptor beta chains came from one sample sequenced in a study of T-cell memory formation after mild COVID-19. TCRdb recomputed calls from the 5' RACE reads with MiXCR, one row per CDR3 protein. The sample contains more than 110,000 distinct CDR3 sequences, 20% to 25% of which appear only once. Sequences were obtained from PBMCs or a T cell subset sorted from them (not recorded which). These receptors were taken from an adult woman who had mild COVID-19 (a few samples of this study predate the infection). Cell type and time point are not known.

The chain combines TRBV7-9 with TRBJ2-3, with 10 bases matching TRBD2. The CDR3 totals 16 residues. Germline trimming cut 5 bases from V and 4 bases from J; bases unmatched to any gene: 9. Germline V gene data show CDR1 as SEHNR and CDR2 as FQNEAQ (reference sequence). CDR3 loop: CASSTSERGGPDTQYF. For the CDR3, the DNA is TGTGCCAGCAGCACCTCCGAGCGGGGGGGCCCAGATACGCAGTATTTT. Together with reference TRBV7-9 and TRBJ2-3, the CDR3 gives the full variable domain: DTGVSQNPRHKITKRGQNVTFRCDPISEHNRLYWYRQTLGQGPEFLTYFQNEAQLEKSRLLSDRFSAERPKGSFSTLEIQRTEQGDSAMYLCASSTSERGGPDTQYFGPGTRLTVL.

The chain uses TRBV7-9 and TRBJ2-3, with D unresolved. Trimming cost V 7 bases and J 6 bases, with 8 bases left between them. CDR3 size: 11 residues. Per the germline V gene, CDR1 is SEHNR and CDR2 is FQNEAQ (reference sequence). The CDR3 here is CASTFSDTQYF. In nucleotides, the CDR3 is TGTGCCAGCACGTTCAGTGATACGCAGTATTTT.

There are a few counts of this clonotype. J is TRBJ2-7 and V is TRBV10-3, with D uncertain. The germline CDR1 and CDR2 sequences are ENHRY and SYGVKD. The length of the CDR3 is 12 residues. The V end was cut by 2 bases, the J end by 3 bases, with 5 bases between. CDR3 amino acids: CAISEIGYEQYF. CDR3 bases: TGTGCCATCAGTGAGATCGGCTACGAGCAGTACTTC.

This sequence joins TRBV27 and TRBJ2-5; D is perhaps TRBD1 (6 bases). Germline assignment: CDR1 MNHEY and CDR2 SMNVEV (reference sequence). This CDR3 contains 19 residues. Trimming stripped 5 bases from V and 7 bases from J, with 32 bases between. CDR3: CASSRDIAVRNSREGTQYF. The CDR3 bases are TGTGCCAGCAGTCGGGACATTGCGGTTCGTAATTCCCGAGAAGGGACCCAGTACTTC.

The CDR3 nucleotides are TGCGCCAGCAGCTTGGTGTCTGGGTCCGGGAACACTGAAGCTTTCTTT. Amino acids: CASSLVSGSGNTEAFF. The chain carries TRBV5-1 and TRBJ1-1; D is ambiguous. CDR1 is SGHRS, CDR2 YFSETQ, per germline. Deletions cut 0 bases from V and 1 base from J, with 13 bases between. CDR3 size: 16 residues.

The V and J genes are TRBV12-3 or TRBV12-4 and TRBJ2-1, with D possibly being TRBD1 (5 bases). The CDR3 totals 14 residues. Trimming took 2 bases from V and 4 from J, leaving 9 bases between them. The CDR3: CASSLWSGYNEQFF. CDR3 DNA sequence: TGTGCCAGCAGTTTATGGTCAGGGTACAATGAGCAGTTCTTC.

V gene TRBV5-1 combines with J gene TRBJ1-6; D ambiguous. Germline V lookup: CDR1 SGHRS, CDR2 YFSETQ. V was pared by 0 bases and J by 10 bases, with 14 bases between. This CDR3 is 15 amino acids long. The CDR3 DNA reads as TGCGCCAGCAGCTTGGGAGGAGGGAAGGAGTCACCCCTCCACTTT. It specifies CASSLGGGKESPLHF.

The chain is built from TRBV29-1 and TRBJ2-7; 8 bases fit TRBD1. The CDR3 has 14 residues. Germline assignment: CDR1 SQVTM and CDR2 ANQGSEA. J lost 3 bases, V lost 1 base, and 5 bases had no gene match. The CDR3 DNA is TGCAGCGTTGAAGTGGCAGGACAGGGCTACGAGCAGTACTTC. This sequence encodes CSVEVAGQGYEQYF.

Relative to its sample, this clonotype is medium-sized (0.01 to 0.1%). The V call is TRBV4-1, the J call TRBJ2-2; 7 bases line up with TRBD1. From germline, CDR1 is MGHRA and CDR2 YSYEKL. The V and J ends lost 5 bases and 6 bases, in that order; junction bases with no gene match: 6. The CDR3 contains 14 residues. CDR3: CASSFDRAPGELFF. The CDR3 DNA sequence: TGCGCCAGCAGCTTTGACAGGGCCCCCGGGGAGCTGTTTTTT.

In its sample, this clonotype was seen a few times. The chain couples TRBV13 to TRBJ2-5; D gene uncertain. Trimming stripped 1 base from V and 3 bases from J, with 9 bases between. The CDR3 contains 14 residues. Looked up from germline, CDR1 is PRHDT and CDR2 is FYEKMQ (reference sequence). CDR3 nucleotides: TGTGCCAGCAGCTTAGATAGGGTGGAAGAGACCCAGTACTTC. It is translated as CASSLDRVEETQYF.

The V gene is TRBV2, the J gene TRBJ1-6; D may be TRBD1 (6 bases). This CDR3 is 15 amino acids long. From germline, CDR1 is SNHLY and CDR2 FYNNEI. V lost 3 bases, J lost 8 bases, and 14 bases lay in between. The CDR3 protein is CASSEEGGPDSPLHF. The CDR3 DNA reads TGTGCCAGCAGTGAGGAGGGGGGGCCCGATTCACCCCTCCACTTT.

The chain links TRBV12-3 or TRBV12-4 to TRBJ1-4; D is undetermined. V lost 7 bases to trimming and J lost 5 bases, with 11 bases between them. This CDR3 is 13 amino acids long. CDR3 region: CASNSGENEKLFF. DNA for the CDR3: TGTGCCAGCAACTCCGGGGAAAATGAAAAACTGTTTTTT.

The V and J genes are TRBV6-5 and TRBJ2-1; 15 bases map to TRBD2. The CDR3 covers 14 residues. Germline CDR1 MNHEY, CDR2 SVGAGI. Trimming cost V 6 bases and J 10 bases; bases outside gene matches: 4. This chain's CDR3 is CASSHGTSGGEQFF. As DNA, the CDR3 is TGTGCCAGCAGCCACGGGACTAGCGGGGGGGAGCAGTTCTTC.

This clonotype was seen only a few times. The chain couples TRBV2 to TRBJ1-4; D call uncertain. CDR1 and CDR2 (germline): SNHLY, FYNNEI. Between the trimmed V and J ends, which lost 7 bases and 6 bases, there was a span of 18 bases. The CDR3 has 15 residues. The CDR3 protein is CASTLTMDQDEKLFF. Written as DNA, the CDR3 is TGTGCCAGCACGCTGACGATGGACCAGGATGAAAAACTGTTTTTT.

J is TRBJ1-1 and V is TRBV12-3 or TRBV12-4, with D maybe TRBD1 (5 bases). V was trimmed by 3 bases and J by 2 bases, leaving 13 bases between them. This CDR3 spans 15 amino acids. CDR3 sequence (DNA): TGTGCCAGCAGTTTCGGGGACCCGGGAAACACTGAAGCTTTCTTT. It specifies CASSFGDPGNTEAFF.

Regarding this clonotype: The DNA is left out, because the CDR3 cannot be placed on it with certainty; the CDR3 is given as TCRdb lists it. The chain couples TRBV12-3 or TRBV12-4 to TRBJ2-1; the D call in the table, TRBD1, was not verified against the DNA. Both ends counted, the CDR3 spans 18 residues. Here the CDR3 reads CASSTSGQGAVGYNEQFF.

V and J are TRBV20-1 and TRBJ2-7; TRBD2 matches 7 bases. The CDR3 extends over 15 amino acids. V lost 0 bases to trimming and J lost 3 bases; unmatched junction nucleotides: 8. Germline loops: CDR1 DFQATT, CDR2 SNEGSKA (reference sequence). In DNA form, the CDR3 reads TGCAGTGCTAGAGATTGGGACGGGGACTACTACGAGCAGTACTTC. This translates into CSARDWDGDYYEQYF.

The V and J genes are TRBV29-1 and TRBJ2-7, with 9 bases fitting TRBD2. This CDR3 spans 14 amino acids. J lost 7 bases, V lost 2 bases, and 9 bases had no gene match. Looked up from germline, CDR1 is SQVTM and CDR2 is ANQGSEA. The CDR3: CSVEISGRLGEQYF. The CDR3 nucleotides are TGCAGCGTTGAAATCAGCGGGAGGTTGGGAGAGCAGTACTTC.

The CDR3 protein is CASSQDLLPSGKTDTQYF. CDR3 nucleotide sequence: TGCGCCAGCAGCCAAGATTTGCTCCCTAGCGGGAAGACAGATACGCAGTATTTT. The chain combines TRBV4-3 with TRBJ2-3; 9 positions agree with TRBD2. This CDR3 is 18 amino acids long. Germline V gives CDR1 LGHNA, CDR2 YSLEER. Trimming at V came to 0 bases and at J to 3 bases, leaving 10 bases not matched to a gene.

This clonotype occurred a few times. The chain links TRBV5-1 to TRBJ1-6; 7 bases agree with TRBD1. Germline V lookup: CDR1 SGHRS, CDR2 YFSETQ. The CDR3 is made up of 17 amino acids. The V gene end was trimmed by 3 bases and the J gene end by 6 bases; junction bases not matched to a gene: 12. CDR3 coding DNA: TGCGCCAGCAGCTATAACCGAAGACAGGGATCTAATTCACCCCTCCACTTT. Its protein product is CASSYNRRQGSNSPLHF.

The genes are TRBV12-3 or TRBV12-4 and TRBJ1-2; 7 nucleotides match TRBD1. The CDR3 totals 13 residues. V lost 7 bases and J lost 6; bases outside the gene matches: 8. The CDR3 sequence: CASTRTGDNGYTF. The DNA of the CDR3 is TGTGCCAGCACCAGGACAGGTGATAATGGCTACACCTTC.

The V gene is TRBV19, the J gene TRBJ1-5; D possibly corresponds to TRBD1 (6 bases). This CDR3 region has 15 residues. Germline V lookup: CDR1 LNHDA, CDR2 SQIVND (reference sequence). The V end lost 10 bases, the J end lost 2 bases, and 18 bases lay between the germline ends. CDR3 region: CATRGVQGGNQPQHF. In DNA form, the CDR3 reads TGTGCCACCCGTGGGGTACAGGGTGGCAATCAGCCCCAGCATTTT. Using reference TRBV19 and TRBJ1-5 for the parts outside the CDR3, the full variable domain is DGGITQSPKYLFRKEGQNVTLSCEQNLNHDAMYWYRQDPGQGLRLIYYSQIVNDFQKGDIAEGYSVSREKKESFPLTVTSAQKNPTAFYLCATRGVQGGNQPQHFGDGTRLSIL.

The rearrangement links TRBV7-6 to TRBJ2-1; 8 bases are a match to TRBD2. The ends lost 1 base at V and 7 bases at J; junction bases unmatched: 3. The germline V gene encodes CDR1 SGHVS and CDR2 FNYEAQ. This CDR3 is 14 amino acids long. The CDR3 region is CASSLGSGKNEQFF. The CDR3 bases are TGTGCCAGCAGCTTAGGTAGCGGGAAAAATGAGCAGTTCTTC.